Presented here are 15 T cell receptor beta chains from one specimen sequenced in a study of T cell repertoires in cytomegalovirus infection. Each CDR3 protein is one row after TCRdb ran MiXCR on the reads. The sample includes roughly 80,000 distinct CDR3 sequences, roughly a quarter of them seen just once. These receptors are not linked to any known antigen. Sequencing was performed on CD8+ T cells from cultured PBMCs, taken from culture after CMV antigen stimulation. These receptors all stem from a human donor in good health (CMV status not recorded). Some clones in this sample may be carry-over from other donors' samples.

This clonotype was picked up a small number of times. The chain couples TRBV19 to TRBJ1-3; TRBD1 agrees at 8 bases. V gave up 5 bases and J gave up 8 bases; unmatched junction bases: 8. Germline loops: CDR1 LNHDA, CDR2 SQIVND (reference sequence). This CDR3 is 14 amino acids long. CDR3 protein: CASSRDRPWDTIYF. As DNA, the CDR3 is TGTGCCAGTAGTCGGGACAGGCCTTGGGACACCATATATTTT.

This clonotype was detected ten times or more. This rearrangement joins TRBV2 to TRBJ2-7; D gene unclear. Germline V CDR1 and CDR2: SNHLY, FYNNEI. The CDR3 has 12 amino acids. V was clipped by 0 bases and J by 4 bases, with 4 bases between them. For the CDR3, the DNA is TGTGCCAGCAGTGAAGCGAGTTACGAGCAGTACTTC. Translating gives CASSEASYEQYF.

The chain employs TRBV7-9 and TRBJ1-2; TRBD1 matches at 8 bases. V lost 4 bases to trimming and J lost 7 bases; unmatched junction nucleotides: 8. The CDR3 runs to 14 residues. Germline lookup yields CDR1 SEHNR and CDR2 FQNEAQ (reference sequence). The CDR3 region is CASSSDGQGRGYTF. The CDR3 nucleotides read TGTGCCAGCAGCTCCGACGGACAGGGCCGTGGCTACACCTTC.

V usage is TRBV11-2 and J usage is TRBJ2-5, with D perhaps matching TRBD2 (5 bases). The germline gives CDR1 SGHAT, CDR2 FQNNGV. Trimming stripped 5 bases from V and 5 bases from J, with 15 bases between. This CDR3 comprises 14 residues. Here the CDR3 DNA reads TGTGCCAGCAGCCCCTCCGGAGGTATGGAGACCCAGTACTTC. It specifies CASSPSGGMETQYF.

This clonotype has a count of ten or more. The chain couples TRBV7-9 to TRBJ2-3, with TRBD1 matching over 7 bases. The CDR3 is 15 residues long. Germline CDR1 reads SEHNR; CDR2 reads FQNEAQ (reference sequence). J gave up 1 base and V 4 bases, and 5 bases lay outside the gene matches. The CDR3 sequence: CASSSRDSRTDTQYF. CDR3 DNA: TGTGCCAGCAGCTCCCGGGACAGCCGCACAGATACGCAGTATTTT.

This clonotype has more than one count but fewer than ten. The gene calls are TRBV6-5 and TRBJ2-5, with 8 nucleotides matching TRBD2. The CDR3 sequence is 14 residues long. Germline CDR1 is MNHEY and CDR2 is SVGAGI. V trimming: 10 bases; J trimming: 4 bases; junction bases outside the gene matches: 11. The CDR3 nucleotides are TGTGCCACCTCCCGGCGGGCGGGGGGAGAGACCCAGTACTTC. This codes for CATSRRAGGETQYF.

This clonotype appeared once. This chain connects TRBV4-1 to TRBJ2-1; weak D call: TRBD1 (7 bases). V shed 0 bases and J shed 6 bases, with 21 bases lying between them. CDR1 and CDR2 from the germline V gene are MGHRA and YSYEKL. CDR3 length equals 18 residues. The CDR3 loop is CASSQEGGMGTLGNEQFF. CDR3 sequence (DNA): TGCGCCAGCAGCCAAGAAGGGGGCATGGGGACTCTTGGCAATGAGCAGTTCTTC.

Comments on this clonotype: It may be a read error: a sequence one base away is much more abundant. This chain joins TRBV7-9 and TRBJ1-1; 10 bases fit TRBD1. From germline, CDR1 is SEHNR and CDR2 FQNEAQ (reference sequence). The CDR3 is made up of 14 amino acids. Trimming removed 7 bases from V and 3 bases from J; junction bases left unmatched: 5. The CDR3: CASKPTGGHTEAFF. The CDR3 region has the DNA TGTGCCAGCAAACCGACAGGGGGCCACACTGAAGCTTTCTTT. Filled out from reference TRBV7-9 and TRBJ1-1, the complete variable domain reads DTGVSQNPRHKITKRGQNVTFRCDPISEHNRLYWYRQTLGQGPEFLTYFQNEAQLEKSRLLSDRFSAERPKGSFSTLEIQRTEQGDSAMYLCASKPTGGHTEAFFGQGTRLTVV.

The chain couples TRBV12-3 or TRBV12-4 to TRBJ1-1; 7 bases are a match to TRBD1. CDR3 length: 14 residues. Losses at the gene ends were 5 bases for V and 5 bases for J; bases not matched to a gene: 8. CDR3 sequence: CASSNPGQQTEAFF. For the CDR3, the DNA is TGTGCCAGCAGTAACCCGGGACAGCAAACTGAAGCTTTCTTT.

This clonotype was seen ten or more times. The chain combines TRBV6-5 with TRBJ1-1, with 7 positions matching TRBD1. Germline lookup yields CDR1 MNHEY and CDR2 SVGAGI. CDR3 length: 15 amino acids. V gave up 2 bases and J gave up 5 bases; unmatched junction bases: 8. CDR3 coding DNA: TGTGCCAGCAGTTACGGAGAGGGGGCAGGGACTGAAGCTTTCTTT. Amino acids: CASSYGEGAGTEAFF.

The V and J genes are TRBV6-5 and TRBJ1-3; weak D call: TRBD1 (5 bases). Germline V gives CDR1 MNHEY, CDR2 SVGAGI. Trimming took off 0 bases at V and 0 bases at J, with 9 bases between the two ends. The CDR3 runs 16 residues. The CDR3 spells CASSYSPGNSGNTIYF. In DNA form, the CDR3 reads TGTGCCAGCAGTTACTCGCCAGGGAACTCTGGAAACACCATATATTTT.

The sample holds a few counts of this clonotype. The rearrangement joins TRBV24-1 to TRBJ2-1, with a tentative D call TRBD1 (6 bases). Trimming took 3 bases from V and 10 from J, leaving 18 bases between them. The germline V gene encodes CDR1 KGHDR and CDR2 SFDVKD. This CDR3 spans 15 amino acids. CDR3 nucleotide sequence: TGTGCCACCAGTGATCCGGACAGCGGATGGGAGGAGCAGTTCTTC. Translated, it gives CATSDPDSGWEEQFF.

The J gene is TRBJ1-3, the V gene TRBV6-1; the D gene is possibly TRBD1 (5 bases). This CDR3 spans 18 amino acids. V lost 8 bases to trimming and J lost 0 bases, with 23 bases between them. In germline, CDR1 is MNHNS, CDR2 SASEGT. The CDR3 DNA sequence: TGTGCCAGCTGCGCGCGCGGGACCCCAAGGACCTCTGGAAACACCATATATTTT. Its translation is CASCARGTPRTSGNTIYF.

The V and J genes are TRBV7-9 and TRBJ2-2; TRBD2 matches at 10 bases. There are 17 residues in the CDR3. Trimming removed 5 bases from V and 0 bases from J; junction bases left unmatched: 6. CDR1 SEHNR and CDR2 FQNEAQ come from the germline V gene (reference sequence). Here the CDR3 reads CASSRTSGPANTGELFF. The CDR3 nucleotides read TGTGCCAGCAGCAGGACTAGCGGCCCCGCGAACACCGGGGAGCTGTTTTTT. The full variable domain, with the rest looked up from reference TRBV7-9 and TRBJ2-2, is DTGVSQNPRHKITKRGQNVTFRCDPISEHNRLYWYRQTLGQGPEFLTYFQNEAQLEKSRLLSDRFSAERPKGSFSTLEIQRTEQGDSAMYLCASSRTSGPANTGELFFGEGSRLTVL.

The V gene is TRBV28, the J gene TRBJ2-3; a possible D gene is TRBD2 (6 bases). From germline, CDR1 is MDHEN and CDR2 SYDVKM. Trimming took off 5 bases at V and 4 bases at J, with 16 bases between the two ends. This CDR3 has 15 residues. Here the CDR3 DNA reads TGTGCCAGCAGTATCCTCGCGGGGTTCCCAGATACGCAGTATTTT. This codes for CASSILAGFPDTQYF.